The subject of this entry is one T cell receptor (beta chain). Its specific antigen is unknown. Nothing much larger sits one base from this clone, and base qualities are not available. Receptor libraries were prepared by 5' RACE. TCRdb lists the instrument as Illumina HiSeq 2500. A second about 7 to 11 cycle PCR used a sample-barcoded 5' primer and a J-beta primer mix. Each TCR beta cDNA molecule received a unique molecular identifier from a template-switch 5' adaptor carrying 12 random nucleotides. Each sample yielded at least 2.5 million CDR3-containing paired-end reads. First-strand cDNA synthesis was performed from all RNA using the Mint cDNA synthesis kit, with priming by a TRBC-specific oligonucleotide. After uracil-DNA glycosylase treatment, a first 18-cycle PCR used universal primers M1SS and BC2_uni_R on all cDNA. Per the source publication's procedure: For normalization, 1 million high-quality reads were randomly selected from each sample, with every read carrying a distinct molecular identifier. Reads sharing molecular identifiers were discarded rather than binned into consensus sequences. MiTCR, run with a Q25 quality threshold and the strictest error-elimination algorithm, handled CDR3 identification, clonotype clustering and error correction. A nonparametric unseen species model with Euler transformation was used to estimate lower-bound total TCR beta diversity. The public reads were quality trimmed at Q25 with fastp and then assembled into clones with MiXCR by TCRdb, keeping productive beta chains. Rows with a matching CDR3 protein are joined into one entry that keeps the most common DNA and genes. The V and J calls reflect TCRdb's pipeline rather than the authors' work. Within this sample are 1.5 million to 2 million distinct CDR3 sequences, with under 30% of them counted one time only. Roughly 8.2% of the sample belongs to the ten largest clones.

These data originate in a study of blood T cells in healthy people across ages (dated by TCRdb to between 2015 and 2016). Concerning the study at large: In model experiments, roughly one uniquely barcoded TCR beta cDNA molecule per two T cells was captured by template switching. The study analyzed two additional independent replicas of 1 million unique cDNA reads from the same blood draw for two donors, one aged 18 to 30 and one aged 80 or older. Four age groups were formed from the donors: young (average 16 years), middle-aged (approximately 41), aged (more than 55) and long-lived (around 80). Using deep sequencing normalized with unique cDNA molecular identifiers, the study measured how TCR beta repertoire diversity changes with age. To avoid experimental bias, donors of different ages were randomly spread across the sequencing lanes.

A distance of 17 bases separates the germline ends of V and J, which lose 3 bases and 5 bases respectively. The CDR3 runs 15 residues from the cysteine to the phenylalanine. The entry retains the CDR3 DNA only, 45 bases that are in frame from base 1. From a lookup of the germline V gene, CDR1 and CDR2 are SGHRS and YFSETQ. Study-wide findings and limitations: Total diversity estimates from one million sequenced T cells were considered lower bounds and underestimates. Observed TCR beta diversity correlated strongly with the percentage of naive T cells measured by flow cytometry. Observed TCR beta diversity per million T cells fell roughly linearly with age, and a significant reduction was already apparent by age about 38. Because the CMV infection status of the donors was unknown, age-related changes in expanded clonotypes may potentially have been confounded. Conclusive comparison of naive and antigen-experienced compartments was prevented by the profiling of bulk unsorted PBMCs. Compared with the aged group, the long-lived group had more naive CD4+ T cells, fewer expanded clones and increased TCR diversity, a pattern suggesting age selection.

The donors were 40 or so Caucasian individuals from Russia, aged about 6 to 100 years, who were systemically healthy. Each donor gave around 9 milliliters of peripheral blood, collected into EDTA-treated Vacutainer tubes. Ficoll-Paque density-gradient centrifugation was used to isolate PBMCs, with at least 6 million obtained per sample. Total RNA, at least 5 micrograms per sample, was extracted from PBMCs with Trizol reagent. For every donor, flow cytometry on a PBMC aliquot measured the percentage of naive CD45RAhigh/CD27high T cells. What was sequenced was blood. This receptor chain uses TRBV5-1 and TRBJ2-5; the D segment may tentatively be TRBD1 or TRBD2, each giving 6 matched bases. This sequence was found in a young woman in good health. The CDR3 region: CASSWRGSGEETQYF. The DNA sequence follows: TGCGCCAGCAGCTGGAGGGGGAGTGGAGAGGAGACCCAGTACTTC.